This is a list of T cell receptor beta chains from one sample in a study of OX40 agonist ivuxolimab in advanced cancers. Profiling relied on immunoSEQ multiplex PCR, and the TCRdb table lists in-frame clones only, not all of them. The sample includes approximately 66,000 clones, around 89% of them seen just once. The source was CD4+ or CD8+ T cells sorted from blood, collected in a trial of the OX40 agonist ivuxolimab. These receptors were collected from an adult with an advanced solid tumor such as melanoma, head and neck, liver or kidney cancer. Both conserved end residues are part of each CDR3. A D gene is named only where the DNA matches it firmly. A clone size is listed for some rows: how often the clone was seen (once, few, many), or a class if it is expanded.

clone_size,j_call,d_call,v_call,cdr3_length,cdr3_aa,cdr3_nt
-,TRBJ2-7,TRBD2,TRBV19,14,CASSDLAGSYEQYF,TGTGCCAGTAGTGATCTAGCGGGATCCTACGAGCAGTACTTC
-,TRBJ2-7,-,TRBV7-8,11,CASSPAYEQYF,TGTGCCAGCAGCCCAGCCTACGAGCAGTACTTC
-,TRBJ2-5,-,TRBV14,13,CASSRDFQETQYF,TGTGCCAGCAGTCGGGACTTCCAAGAGACCCAGTACTTC
-,TRBJ2-7,-,TRBV6-5,13,CASSPGLGYEQYF,TGTGCCAGCAGCCCGGGACTTGGCTACGAGCAGTACTTC
-,TRBJ2-7,-,TRBV5-6,14,CASIKQGDSYEQYF,TGTGCCAGCATCAAACAGGGAGACTCCTACGAGCAGTACTTC
-,TRBJ1-1,-,TRBV14,14,CASSSGNLNTEAFF,TGTGCCAGCAGCTCCGGAAACTTGAACACTGAAGCTTTCTTT
once,TRBJ2-2,-,TRBV7-7,13,CASSHPGAGELFF,TGTGCTAGCAGCCATCCTGGGGCCGGGGAGCTGTTTTTT
few,TRBJ2-7,TRBD1,TRBV14,15,CASSQDGTGGREQYF,TGTGCCAGCAGCCAAGATGGTACAGGGGGCCGCGAGCAGTACTTC
-,TRBJ1-1,-,TRBV19,15,CASSIDPRGSTEAFF,TGTGCCAGTAGTATAGATCCCAGGGGAAGCACTGAAGCTTTCTTT
-,TRBJ2-2,-,TRBV27,16,CASSLAGYSNTGELFF,TGTGCCAGCAGTTTAGCAGGGTATTCGAACACCGGGGAGCTGTTTTTT
-,TRBJ1-2,-,TRBV6-6,12,CASSPGDYGYTF,TGTGCCAGCAGCCCAGGGGACTATGGCTACACCTTC
few,TRBJ2-7,-,TRBV5-5,13,CASSLMGSYEQYF,TGTGCCAGCAGCTTGATGGGTTCCTACGAGCAGTACTTC
-,TRBJ1-2,-,TRBV5-1,20,CASSLYYGWGQESSNYGYTF,TGCGCCAGCAGCTTGTATTATGGGTGGGGACAAGAGTCTTCTAACTATGGCTACACCTTC
-,TRBJ2-1,-,TRBV27,13,CASSSSPYNEQFF,TGTGCCAGCAGTTCCAGCCCCTACAATGAGCAGTTCTTC
-,TRBJ1-5,TRBD1,TRBV4-3,15,CASSQVTGGNQPQHF,TGCGCCAGCAGCCAAGTAACAGGGGGCAATCAGCCCCAGCATTTT
-,TRBJ2-7,-,TRBV19,15,CASSIADRRAYEQYF,TGTGCCAGTAGTATAGCAGACAGGAGAGCCTACGAGCAGTACTTC
once,TRBJ2-7,-,TRBV27,14,CASSLSYRPYEQYF,TGTGCCAGCAGTTTATCGTACCGACCCTACGAGCAGTACTTC
-,TRBJ2-7,-,TRBV29-1,16,CSVEDVGGGFSYEQYF,TGCAGCGTTGAAGATGTGGGCGGGGGCTTTTCCTACGAGCAGTACTTC
once,TRBJ2-1,-,TRBV14,14,CASSPSLGVGEQFF,TGTGCCAGCAGCCCCTCTCTAGGTGTTGGTGAGCAGTTCTTC
-,TRBJ2-7,TRBD1,TRBV27,16,CASSPIGGTGGYEQYF,TGTGCCAGCAGTCCGATAGGGGGGACAGGGGGCTACGAGCAGTACTTC
-,TRBJ1-2,-,TRBV5-6,14,CASSFWGGGGGYTF,TGTGCCAGCAGCTTTTGGGGAGGTGGCGGCGGCTACACCTTC
once,TRBJ1-1,-,TRBV27,14,CASSLQLGNTEAFF,TGTGCCAGCAGTCTCCAACTGGGGAACACTGAAGCTTTCTTT
once,TRBJ2-1,-,TRBV4-3,18,CASSQDGPTGLPYNEQFF,TGCGCCAGCAGCCAAGATGGGCCAACGGGGCTACCCTACAATGAGCAGTTCTTC
-,TRBJ2-7,-,TRBV27,15,CASSPRGQSPYEQYF,TGTGCCAGCAGTCCCCGTGGGCAGAGTCCCTACGAGCAGTACTTC
-,TRBJ1-4,TRBD1,TRBV11-2,16,CASSLVFQGAYEKLFF,TGTGCCAGCAGCTTAGTATTCCAGGGGGCTTATGAAAAACTGTTTTTT
once,TRBJ2-3,-,TRBV7-8,12,CASSLATDTQYF,TGTGCCAGCAGCTTAGCAACAGATACGCAGTATTTT
-,TRBJ2-1,-,TRBV6-5,14,CASSYAAEEGEQFF,TGTGCCAGCAGTTACGCGGCAGAAGAAGGTGAGCAGTTCTTC
few,TRBJ2-7,TRBD1,TRBV6-6,13,CASSWRQGNEQYF,TGTGCCAGCAGTTGGAGACAGGGCAACGAGCAGTACTTC
-,TRBJ1-1,-,TRBV13,12,CASSLGTTEAFF,TGTGCCAGCAGCTTGGGAACCACTGAAGCTTTCTTT
-,TRBJ2-7,-,TRBV2,16,CASSDTQGIPDYEQYF,TGTGCCAGCAGTGACACCCAGGGGATCCCAGACTACGAGCAGTACTTC
-,TRBJ2-5,-,TRBV29-1,12,CSVDTTSMTQYF,TGCAGCGTTGATACTACATCGATGACCCAGTACTTC
-,TRBJ2-1,-,TRBV7-3,11,CASSSGNEQFF,TGTGCCAGCAGCTCAGGAAATGAGCAGTTCTTC
-,TRBJ2-5,-,TRBV28,13,CASSLGTQETQYF,TGTGCCAGCAGTTTAGGGACTCAAGAGACCCAGTACTTC
-,TRBJ2-7,-,TRBV7-9,15,CASSPPTGNPYEQYF,TGTGCCAGCAGCCCGCCGACAGGTAACCCCTACGAGCAGTACTTC
-,TRBJ2-7,-,TRBV21-1,18,CASSKGSCLAGKAYEQYF,TGTGCCAGCAGCAAAGGTTCCTGTCTAGCGGGCAAGGCCTACGAGCAGTACTTC
once,TRBJ1-2,-,TRBV4-3,15,CASSQDRNRAYGYTF,TGCGCCAGCAGCCAAGATCGAAACAGGGCCTATGGCTACACCTTC